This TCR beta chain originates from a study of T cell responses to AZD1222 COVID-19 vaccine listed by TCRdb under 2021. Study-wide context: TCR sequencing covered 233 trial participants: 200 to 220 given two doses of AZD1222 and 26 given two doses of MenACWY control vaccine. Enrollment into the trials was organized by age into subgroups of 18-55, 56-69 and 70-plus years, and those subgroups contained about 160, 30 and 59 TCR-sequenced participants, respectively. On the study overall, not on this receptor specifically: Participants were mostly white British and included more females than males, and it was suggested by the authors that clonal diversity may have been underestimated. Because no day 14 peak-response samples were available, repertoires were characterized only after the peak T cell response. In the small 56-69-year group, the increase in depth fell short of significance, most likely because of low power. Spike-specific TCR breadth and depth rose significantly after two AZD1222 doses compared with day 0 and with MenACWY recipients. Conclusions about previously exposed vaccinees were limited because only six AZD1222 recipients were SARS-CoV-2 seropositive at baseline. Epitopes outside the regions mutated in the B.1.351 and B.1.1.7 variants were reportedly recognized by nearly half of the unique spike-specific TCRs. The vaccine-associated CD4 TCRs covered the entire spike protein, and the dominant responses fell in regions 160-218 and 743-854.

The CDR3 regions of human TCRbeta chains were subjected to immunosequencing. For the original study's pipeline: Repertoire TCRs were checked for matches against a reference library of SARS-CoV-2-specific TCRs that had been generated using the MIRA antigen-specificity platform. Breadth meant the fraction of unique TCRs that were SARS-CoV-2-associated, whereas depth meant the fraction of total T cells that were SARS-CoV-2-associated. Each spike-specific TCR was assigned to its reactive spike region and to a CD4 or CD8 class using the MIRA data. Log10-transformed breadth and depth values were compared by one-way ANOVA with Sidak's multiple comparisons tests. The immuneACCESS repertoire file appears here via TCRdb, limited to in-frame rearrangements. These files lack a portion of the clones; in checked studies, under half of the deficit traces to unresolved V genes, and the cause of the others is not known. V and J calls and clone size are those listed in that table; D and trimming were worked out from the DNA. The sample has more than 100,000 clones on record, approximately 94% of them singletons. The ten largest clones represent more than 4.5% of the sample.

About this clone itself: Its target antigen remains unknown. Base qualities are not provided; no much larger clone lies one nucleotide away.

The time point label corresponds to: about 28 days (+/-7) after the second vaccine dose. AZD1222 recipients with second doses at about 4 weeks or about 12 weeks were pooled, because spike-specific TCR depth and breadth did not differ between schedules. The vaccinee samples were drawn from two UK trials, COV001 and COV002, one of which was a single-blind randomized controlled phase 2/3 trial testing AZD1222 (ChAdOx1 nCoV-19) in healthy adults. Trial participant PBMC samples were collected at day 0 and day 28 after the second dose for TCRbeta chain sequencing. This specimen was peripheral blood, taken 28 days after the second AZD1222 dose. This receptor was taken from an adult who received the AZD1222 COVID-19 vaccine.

The bases are TGTGCCAGCAGCCCACTGGACGCGGCTGAAGCTTTCTTT. Its translation is CASSPLDAAEAFF. In this chain, TRBV7-6 is recombined with TRBJ1-1; too little of a D gene remains to name it. Measured from the cysteine to the phenylalanine, the CDR3 is 13 residues long. Only the CDR3 portion is preserved as DNA: 39 bases, with reading frame beginning at the first base. Via the germline V gene, CDR1 is SGHVS and CDR2 FNYEAQ. V sheds 5 bases and J sheds 6 bases, leaving 13 bases between their ends.